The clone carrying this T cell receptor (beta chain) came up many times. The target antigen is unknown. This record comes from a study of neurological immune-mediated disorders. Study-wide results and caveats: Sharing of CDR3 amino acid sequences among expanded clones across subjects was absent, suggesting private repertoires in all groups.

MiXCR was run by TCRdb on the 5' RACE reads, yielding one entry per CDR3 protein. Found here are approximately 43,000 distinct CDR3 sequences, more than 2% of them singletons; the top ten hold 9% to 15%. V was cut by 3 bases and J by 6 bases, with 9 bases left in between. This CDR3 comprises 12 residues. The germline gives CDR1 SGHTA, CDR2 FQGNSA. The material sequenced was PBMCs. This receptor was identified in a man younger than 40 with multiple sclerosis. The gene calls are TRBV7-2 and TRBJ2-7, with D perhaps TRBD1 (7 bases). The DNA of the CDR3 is TGTGCCAGCAGCTTTCAGGGGGGCGAGCAGTACTTC. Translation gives CASSFQGGEQYF.